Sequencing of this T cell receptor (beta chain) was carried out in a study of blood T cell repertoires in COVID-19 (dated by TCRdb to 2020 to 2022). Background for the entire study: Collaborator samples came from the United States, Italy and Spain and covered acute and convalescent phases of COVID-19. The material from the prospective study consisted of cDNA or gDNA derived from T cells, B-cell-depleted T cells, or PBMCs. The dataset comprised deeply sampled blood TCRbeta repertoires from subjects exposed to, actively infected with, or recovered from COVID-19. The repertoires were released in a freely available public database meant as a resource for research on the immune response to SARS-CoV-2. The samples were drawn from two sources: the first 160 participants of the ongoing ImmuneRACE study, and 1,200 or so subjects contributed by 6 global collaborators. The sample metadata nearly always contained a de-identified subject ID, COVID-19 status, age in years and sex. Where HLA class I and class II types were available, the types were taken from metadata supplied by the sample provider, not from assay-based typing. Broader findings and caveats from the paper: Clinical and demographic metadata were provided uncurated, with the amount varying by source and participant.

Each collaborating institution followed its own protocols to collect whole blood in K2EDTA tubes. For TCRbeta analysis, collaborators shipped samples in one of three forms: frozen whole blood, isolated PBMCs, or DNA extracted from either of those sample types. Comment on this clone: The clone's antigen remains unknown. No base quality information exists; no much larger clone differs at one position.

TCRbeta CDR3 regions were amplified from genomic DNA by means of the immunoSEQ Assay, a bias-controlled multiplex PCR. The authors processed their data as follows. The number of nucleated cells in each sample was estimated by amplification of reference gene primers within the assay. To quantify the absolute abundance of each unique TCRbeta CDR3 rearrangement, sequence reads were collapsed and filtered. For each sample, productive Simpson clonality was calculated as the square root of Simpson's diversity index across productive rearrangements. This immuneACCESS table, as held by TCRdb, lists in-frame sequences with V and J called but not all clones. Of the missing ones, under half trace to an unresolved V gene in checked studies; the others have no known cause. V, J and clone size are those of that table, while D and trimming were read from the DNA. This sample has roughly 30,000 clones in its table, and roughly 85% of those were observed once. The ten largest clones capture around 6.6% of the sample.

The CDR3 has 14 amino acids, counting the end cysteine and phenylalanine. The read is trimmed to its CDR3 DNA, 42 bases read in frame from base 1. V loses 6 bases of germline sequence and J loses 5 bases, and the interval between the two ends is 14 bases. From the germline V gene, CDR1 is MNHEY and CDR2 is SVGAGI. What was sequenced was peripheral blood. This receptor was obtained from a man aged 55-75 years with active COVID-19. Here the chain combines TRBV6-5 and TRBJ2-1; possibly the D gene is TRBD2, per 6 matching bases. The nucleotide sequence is TGTGCCAGCAGGGGGGACTTAGGAAACAATGAGCAGTTCTTC. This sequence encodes CASRGDLGNNEQFF.